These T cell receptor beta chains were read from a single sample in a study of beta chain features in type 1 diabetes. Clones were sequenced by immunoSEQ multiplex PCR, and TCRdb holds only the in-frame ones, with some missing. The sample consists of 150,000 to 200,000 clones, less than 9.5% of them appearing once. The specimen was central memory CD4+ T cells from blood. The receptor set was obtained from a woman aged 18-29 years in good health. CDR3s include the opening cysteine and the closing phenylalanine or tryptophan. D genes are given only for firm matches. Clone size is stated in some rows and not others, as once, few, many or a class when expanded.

cdr3_nt: TGTGCCAGCAGCCGACAGTACGATCAGCCCCAGCATTTT; cdr3_aa: CASSRQYDQPQHF; clone_size: .; d_call: .; v_call: TRBV14; cdr3_length: 13; j_call: TRBJ1-5
cdr3_nt: TGCGCCAGCAGCTTGGGCAGGGGTGGGTCAGATACGCAGTATTTT; cdr3_aa: CASSLGRGGSDTQYF; clone_size: .; d_call: .; v_call: TRBV5-1; cdr3_length: 15; j_call: TRBJ2-3
cdr3_nt: TGTGCCAGTAGTATCGTCGGCTACGAGCAGTACTTC; cdr3_aa: CASSIVGYEQYF; clone_size: .; d_call: .; v_call: TRBV19; cdr3_length: 12; j_call: TRBJ2-7
cdr3_nt: TGTGCCAGCAGCCAAGGTCGCCCAGTGAACACCGGGGAGCTGTTTTTT; cdr3_aa: CASSQGRPVNTGELFF; clone_size: few; d_call: .; v_call: TRBV4-2; cdr3_length: 16; j_call: TRBJ2-2
cdr3_nt: TGCGCCAGCAGCGCGCTGACTAGCGGGGGGGCGAGTGAGCAGTTCTTC; cdr3_aa: CASSALTSGGASEQFF; clone_size: .; d_call: TRBD2; v_call: TRBV5-1; cdr3_length: 16; j_call: TRBJ2-1
cdr3_nt: TGTGCCAGCAGCACACGAGGATCGGTCGACACTGAAGCTTTCTTT; cdr3_aa: CASSTRGSVDTEAFF; clone_size: .; d_call: .; v_call: TRBV9; cdr3_length: 15; j_call: TRBJ1-1
cdr3_nt: TGTGCCTCGACTAGCGGGAGGGCCATGGGCACAGATACGCAGTATTTT; cdr3_aa: CASTSGRAMGTDTQYF; clone_size: few; d_call: TRBD2; v_call: TRBV30; cdr3_length: 16; j_call: TRBJ2-3
cdr3_nt: TGTGCCAGCAGCTCCGGACTAGCGGGGGGTTTCGATGAGCAGTTCTTC; cdr3_aa: CASSSGLAGGFDEQFF; clone_size: .; d_call: TRBD2; v_call: TRBV11-2; cdr3_length: 16; j_call: TRBJ2-1
cdr3_nt: TGTGCCAGCAGCTTAACCAGGGGAAACACAGATACGCAGTATTTT; cdr3_aa: CASSLTRGNTDTQYF; clone_size: few; d_call: .; v_call: TRBV7-2; cdr3_length: 15; j_call: TRBJ2-3
cdr3_nt: TGCGCCAGCAGTATACAGATTAACACTGAAGCTTTCTTT; cdr3_aa: CASSIQINTEAFF; clone_size: few; d_call: .; v_call: TRBV5-1; cdr3_length: 13; j_call: TRBJ1-1
cdr3_nt: TGTGCCAGCAGCTCCCAGGGGAATAATTCACCCCTCCACTTT; cdr3_aa: CASSSQGNNSPLHF; clone_size: .; d_call: .; v_call: TRBV7-2; cdr3_length: 14; j_call: TRBJ1-6
cdr3_nt: TGTGCCGGGGGCAGGGAGAGAGGCTACGAGCAGTACTTC; cdr3_aa: CAGGRERGYEQYF; clone_size: .; d_call: .; v_call: TRBV2; cdr3_length: 13; j_call: TRBJ2-7
cdr3_nt: TGTGCCAGCAGCGCCTTACAGGGGGGGGACACTGAAGCTTTCTTT; cdr3_aa: CASSALQGGDTEAFF; clone_size: few; d_call: TRBD1; v_call: TRBV7-8; cdr3_length: 15; j_call: TRBJ1-1
cdr3_nt: TGTGCCAGCAGCTTAGATGAGGGCAGGAGAGGACAGCCCCAGCATTTT; cdr3_aa: CASSLDEGRRGQPQHF; clone_size: few; d_call: .; v_call: TRBV11-2; cdr3_length: 16; j_call: TRBJ1-5
cdr3_nt: TGCGCCAGCAGCCTCCGTGAGGGAGGGTCTTATGGCGAGCAGTACTTC; cdr3_aa: CASSLREGGSYGEQYF; clone_size: .; d_call: TRBD2; v_call: TRBV5-1; cdr3_length: 16; j_call: TRBJ2-7
cdr3_nt: TGTGCCAGCTCACCACCGGTCGGACAGGGGGAAGAGCAGTACTTC; cdr3_aa: CASSPPVGQGEEQYF; clone_size: many; d_call: TRBD1; v_call: TRBV18; cdr3_length: 15; j_call: TRBJ2-7
cdr3_nt: TGTGCCTGGAGTGTAAAACCAGTCTCCTACGAGCAGTACTTC; cdr3_aa: CAWSVKPVSYEQYF; clone_size: few; d_call: .; v_call: TRBV30; cdr3_length: 14; j_call: TRBJ2-7
cdr3_nt: TGCGCCAGCAGCTCAAGTTATAACAGATTCACCGGGGAGCTGTTTTTT; cdr3_aa: CASSSSYNRFTGELFF; clone_size: .; d_call: .; v_call: TRBV5-1; cdr3_length: 16; j_call: TRBJ2-2
cdr3_nt: TGTGCCTGGAGTGGAGGGAAAGGCGAGCAGTACTTC; cdr3_aa: CAWSGGKGEQYF; clone_size: few; d_call: .; v_call: TRBV30; cdr3_length: 12; j_call: TRBJ2-7
cdr3_nt: TGTGCCAGCTCAAAGGACAAGCATCTTCAAAACACCATATATTTT; cdr3_aa: CASSKDKHLQNTIYF; clone_size: few; d_call: .; v_call: TRBV18; cdr3_length: 15; j_call: TRBJ1-3
cdr3_nt: TGTGCCAGCAACCTTCGGCAGGGCAATGAGCAGTTCTTC; cdr3_aa: CASNLRQGNEQFF; clone_size: .; d_call: .; v_call: TRBV7-2; cdr3_length: 13; j_call: TRBJ2-1
cdr3_nt: TGTGCCAGCATCCCGGGGATAGCGTCCTACGAGCAGTACTTC; cdr3_aa: CASIPGIASYEQYF; clone_size: few; d_call: .; v_call: TRBV2; cdr3_length: 14; j_call: TRBJ2-7
cdr3_nt: TGTGCCAGCAGGGCCCCGGGACAGGGACAGGGCGGCTACACCTTC; cdr3_aa: CASRAPGQGQGGYTF; clone_size: .; d_call: TRBD1; v_call: TRBV6-5; cdr3_length: 15; j_call: TRBJ1-2
cdr3_nt: TGTGCCAGCTCACCCAATAGCGCCAACCAAGAGACCCAGTACTTC; cdr3_aa: CASSPNSANQETQYF; clone_size: .; d_call: .; v_call: TRBV18; cdr3_length: 15; j_call: TRBJ2-5
cdr3_nt: TGTGCCAGCAGCGAGTACAGGGATTATGGCTACACCTTC; cdr3_aa: CASSEYRDYGYTF; clone_size: few; d_call: .; v_call: TRBV5-6; cdr3_length: 13; j_call: TRBJ1-2
cdr3_nt: TGTGCCTGGAGTGTACAGGGGGCCCACTATGGCTACACCTTC; cdr3_aa: CAWSVQGAHYGYTF; clone_size: few; d_call: TRBD1; v_call: TRBV30; cdr3_length: 14; j_call: TRBJ1-2
cdr3_nt: TGCGCCAGCAGGTCAGGGCAGTACTTC; cdr3_aa: CASRSGQYF; clone_size: .; d_call: .; v_call: TRBV5-1; cdr3_length: 9; j_call: TRBJ2-7
cdr3_nt: TGTGCCAGCAGCCTCTCACTAGCGGGAGCCTACGAGCAGTACTTC; cdr3_aa: CASSLSLAGAYEQYF; clone_size: .; d_call: TRBD2; v_call: TRBV7-3; cdr3_length: 15; j_call: TRBJ2-7
cdr3_nt: TGTGCCAGCAGCTTAACGCAGGGTGCTTATGGCTACACCTTC; cdr3_aa: CASSLTQGAYGYTF; clone_size: few; d_call: .; v_call: TRBV7-9; cdr3_length: 14; j_call: TRBJ1-2
cdr3_nt: TGCGCCAGCAGCCAAGATCCGGGACAGGCGAACACCGGGGAGCTGTTTTTT; cdr3_aa: CASSQDPGQANTGELFF; clone_size: few; d_call: TRBD1; v_call: TRBV4-1; cdr3_length: 17; j_call: TRBJ2-2
cdr3_nt: TGCGCCAGCAGCTTGGGGAGACCGCACCAAGAGACCCAGTACTTC; cdr3_aa: CASSLGRPHQETQYF; clone_size: .; d_call: .; v_call: TRBV5-1; cdr3_length: 15; j_call: TRBJ2-5
cdr3_nt: TGTGCCAGCAGCTTGGCGGGAGGGCCAATGGATACGCAGTATTTT; cdr3_aa: CASSLAGGPMDTQYF; clone_size: .; d_call: TRBD2; v_call: TRBV7-8; cdr3_length: 15; j_call: TRBJ2-3
cdr3_nt: TGTGCCAGCAGCTTGGCCCGGGATACGCAGTATTTT; cdr3_aa: CASSLARDTQYF; clone_size: few; d_call: .; v_call: TRBV5-6; cdr3_length: 12; j_call: TRBJ2-3
cdr3_nt: TGCGCCAGCAGCCCCGTTCTGGGGGGAAGGAGCACAGATACGCAGTATTTT; cdr3_aa: CASSPVLGGRSTDTQYF; clone_size: .; d_call: .; v_call: TRBV4-3; cdr3_length: 17; j_call: TRBJ2-3
cdr3_nt: TGTGCCAGCAGCCCGGTAGCGGGCCCGGGTACGCAGTATTTT; cdr3_aa: CASSPVAGPGTQYF; clone_size: .; d_call: TRBD2; v_call: TRBV7-3; cdr3_length: 14; j_call: TRBJ2-3
cdr3_nt: TGTGCCTGGAGTAAGGTCAGGGGAACTGAAGCTTTCTTT; cdr3_aa: CAWSKVRGTEAFF; clone_size: few; d_call: .; v_call: TRBV30; cdr3_length: 13; j_call: TRBJ1-1
cdr3_nt: TGTGCCAGTAGTATGGGACAGAGGGGGGTGAACACTGAAGCTTTCTTT; cdr3_aa: CASSMGQRGVNTEAFF; clone_size: few; d_call: TRBD1; v_call: TRBV19; cdr3_length: 16; j_call: TRBJ1-1
cdr3_nt: TGTGCCAGCAGCTTATTTGGACGGGGGATAGGCAAAAACATTCAGTACTTC; cdr3_aa: CASSLFGRGIGKNIQYF; clone_size: .; d_call: .; v_call: TRBV11-3; cdr3_length: 17; j_call: TRBJ2-4
cdr3_nt: TGTGCCAGCAGCAGGGGACTAGCGGGCGAGACCCAGTACTTC; cdr3_aa: CASSRGLAGETQYF; clone_size: few; d_call: TRBD2; v_call: TRBV5-4; cdr3_length: 14; j_call: TRBJ2-5
cdr3_nt: TGTGCCATCAGGGCGGGAGATGGGAATGAGCAGTTCTTC; cdr3_aa: CAIRAGDGNEQFF; clone_size: .; d_call: TRBD2; v_call: TRBV6-1; cdr3_length: 13; j_call: TRBJ2-1
cdr3_nt: TGTGCTAGTGGTATGACTAGCGGGGCTGCCTACAATGAGCAGTTCTTC; cdr3_aa: CASGMTSGAAYNEQFF; clone_size: few; d_call: TRBD2; v_call: TRBV12-5; cdr3_length: 16; j_call: TRBJ2-1
cdr3_nt: TGTGCCAGCAGCACCTATAGCGGGTCGAGCTCCTACGAGCAGTACTTC; cdr3_aa: CASSTYSGSSSYEQYF; clone_size: .; d_call: TRBD2; v_call: TRBV11-3; cdr3_length: 16; j_call: TRBJ2-7
cdr3_nt: TGCGCCAGCAGCCAGGACAGGGATTCACCCCTCCACTTT; cdr3_aa: CASSQDRDSPLHF; clone_size: many; d_call: TRBD1; v_call: TRBV4-3; cdr3_length: 13; j_call: TRBJ1-6
cdr3_nt: TGTGCCAGCAGTGAGGGGACTAGCCCTGATACGCAGTATTTT; cdr3_aa: CASSEGTSPDTQYF; clone_size: few; d_call: TRBD2; v_call: TRBV2; cdr3_length: 14; j_call: TRBJ2-3
cdr3_nt: TGTGCCAGCAGCTTATCAGATAATCAGCCCCAGCATTTT; cdr3_aa: CASSLSDNQPQHF; clone_size: .; d_call: .; v_call: TRBV7-6; cdr3_length: 13; j_call: TRBJ1-5